This TCR beta chain was found in a study of T-cell reconstitution after alpha-beta-depleted transplantation in children. Study results and caveats: The main origin of T-cell counts and diversity one year after transplant was newly produced T cells. Surviving thymic progenitors and recipient T cells were the source of high TCRbeta diversity at day 60 in some patients. About two months after transplant, alpha-beta T cells reportedly came from several hundred expanded graft clones.

Unique molecular identifiers were incorporated during preparation of the TCRbeta library. One entry per CDR3 protein, called by TCRdb with MiXCR from the PCR reads. The sample yields over 400,000 distinct CDR3 sequences, 43% seen once. The CDR3 sequence is 10 residues long. V was clipped by 2 bases and J by 8 bases, with 3 bases between them. Germline V gene sequence: CDR1 DFQATT, CDR2 SNEGSKA (reference sequence). Details on this clonotype: Its specificity is not known.

This chain connects TRBV20-1 to TRBJ1-4; D remains ambiguous. This sequence originates from a girl aged 2-10 years with aplastic anemia, due to receive a stem cell transplant. The specimen comprised PBMCs, sampled before TCRalphabeta/CD19-depleted stem cell transplant. CDR3 in DNA: TGCAGTGCTAGACAGGAAAAACTGTTTTTT. This gives the protein CSARQEKLFF.